This TCR beta chain was sequenced during a study of T cell changes during pregnancy in multiple sclerosis. Profiling relied on immunoSEQ multiplex PCR, and the TCRdb table lists in-frame clones only, not all of them. This table holds 70,000 to 95,000 clones, more than 85% found once. This sequence was found in a female donor in good health, enrolled as a control in a pregnancy study. The specimen was peripheral blood, collected after pregnancy.

The CDR3 region is CASSPESGAFSEQYF. Here the CDR3 DNA reads TGTGCCAGCAGTCCGGAGAGCGGGGCCTTCAGCGAGCAGTACTTC. The chain has TRBV7-3 and TRBJ2-7, with 7 bases that match TRBD2. The J segment lost 6 bases and the V segment lost 6 bases, leaving 14 bases of the junction unmatched. The CDR3 has 15 residues. Germline V lookup: CDR1 SGHTA, CDR2 FQGTGA.